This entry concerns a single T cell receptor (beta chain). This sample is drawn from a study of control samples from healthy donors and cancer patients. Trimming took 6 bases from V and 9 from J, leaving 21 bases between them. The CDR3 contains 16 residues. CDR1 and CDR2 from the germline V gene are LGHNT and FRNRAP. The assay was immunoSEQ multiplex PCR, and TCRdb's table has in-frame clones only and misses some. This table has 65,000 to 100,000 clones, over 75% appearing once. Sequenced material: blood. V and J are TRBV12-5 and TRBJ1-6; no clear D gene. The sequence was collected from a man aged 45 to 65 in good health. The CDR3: CASGVDIPPLGSPLHF. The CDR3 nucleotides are TGTGCTAGTGGCGTTGACATACCTCCTTTGGGTTCACCCCTCCACTTT. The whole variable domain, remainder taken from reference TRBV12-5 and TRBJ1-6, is DARVTQTPRHKVTEMGQEVTMRCQPILGHNTVFWYRQTMMQGLELLAYFRNRAPLDDSGMPKDRFSAEMPDATLATLKIQPSEPRDSAVYFCASGVDIPPLGSPLHFGNGTRLTVT.